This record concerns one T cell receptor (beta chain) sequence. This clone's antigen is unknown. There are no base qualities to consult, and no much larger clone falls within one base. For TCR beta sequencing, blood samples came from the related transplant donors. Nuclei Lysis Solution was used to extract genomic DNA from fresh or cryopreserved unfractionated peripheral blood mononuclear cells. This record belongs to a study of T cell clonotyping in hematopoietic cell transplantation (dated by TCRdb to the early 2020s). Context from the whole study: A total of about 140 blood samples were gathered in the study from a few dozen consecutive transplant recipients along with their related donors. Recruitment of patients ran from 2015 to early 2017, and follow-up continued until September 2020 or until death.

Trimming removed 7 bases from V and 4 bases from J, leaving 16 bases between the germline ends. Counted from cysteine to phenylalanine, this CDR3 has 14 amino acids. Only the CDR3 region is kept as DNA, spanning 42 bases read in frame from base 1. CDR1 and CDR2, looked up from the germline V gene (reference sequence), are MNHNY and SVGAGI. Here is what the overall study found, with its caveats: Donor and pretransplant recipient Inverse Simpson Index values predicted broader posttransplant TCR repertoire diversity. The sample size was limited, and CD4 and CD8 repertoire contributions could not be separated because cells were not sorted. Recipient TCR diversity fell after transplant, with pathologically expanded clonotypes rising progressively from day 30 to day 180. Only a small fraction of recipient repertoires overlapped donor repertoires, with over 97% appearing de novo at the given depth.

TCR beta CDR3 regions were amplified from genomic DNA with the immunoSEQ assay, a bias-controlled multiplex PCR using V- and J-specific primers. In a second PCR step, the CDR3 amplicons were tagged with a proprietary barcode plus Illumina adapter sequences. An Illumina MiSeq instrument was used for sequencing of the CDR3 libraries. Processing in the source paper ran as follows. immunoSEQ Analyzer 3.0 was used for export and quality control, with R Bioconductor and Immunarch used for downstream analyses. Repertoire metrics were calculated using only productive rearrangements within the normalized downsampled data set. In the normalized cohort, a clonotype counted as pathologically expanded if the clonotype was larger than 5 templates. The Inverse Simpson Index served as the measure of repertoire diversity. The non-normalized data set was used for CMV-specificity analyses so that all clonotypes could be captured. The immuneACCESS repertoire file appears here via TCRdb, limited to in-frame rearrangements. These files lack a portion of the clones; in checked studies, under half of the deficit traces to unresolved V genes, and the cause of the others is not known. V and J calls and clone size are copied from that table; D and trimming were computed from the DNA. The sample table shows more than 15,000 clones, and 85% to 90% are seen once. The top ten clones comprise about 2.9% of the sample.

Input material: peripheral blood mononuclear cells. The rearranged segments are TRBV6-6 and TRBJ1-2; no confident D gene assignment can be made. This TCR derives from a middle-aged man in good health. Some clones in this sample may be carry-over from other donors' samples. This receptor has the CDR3 CASIEAGLVYGYTF. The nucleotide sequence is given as TGTGCCAGCATTGAGGCAGGCCTAGTCTATGGCTACACCTTC.